Sequencing of this T cell receptor beta chain was carried out in a study of patients and donors after allogeneic stem cell transplantation. This CDR3 has 16 amino acids. With 6 bases clipped from V and 7 bases from J, the junction kept 9 bases outside the gene matches. Germline V gives CDR1 LGHNT, CDR2 FRNRAP. TCRdb itself ran the RT-PCR reads through MiXCR, one entry per CDR3 protein. The repertoire holds roughly 230,000 distinct CDR3 sequences, with around an eighth as singletons. This clonotype was counted only a few times. This TCR was sampled from a human donor who was either an allogeneic HSCT recipient or a stem cell or donor lymphocyte infusion donor (not recorded which). It is not recorded whose cells these are; they may come from a transplant donor. The chain couples TRBV12-5 to TRBJ2-2; TRBD2 agrees at 12 bases. Sequencing was carried out using blood, either unsorted or a sorted T cell fraction (not recorded which). CDR3 DNA: TGTGCTAGTGGACAGACTAGCGGGAGTGTAGTCGGGGAGCTGTTTTTT. Protein sequence: CASGQTSGSVVGELFF.